This record concerns one T cell receptor beta chain sequence. This sample stems from a study of CD8+ T cells in alopecia areata. In the study overall: Oral tofacitinib, 5 to 10 mg twice daily, was given in an open-label trial. The duration of tofacitinib was 6 to 18 months, with 6 months off drug afterward.

The researchers isolated CD4+ and CD8+ T cells from PBMCs by sorting. Extraction of RNA preceded its reverse transcription into cDNA, which served as the sequencing template. The data were produced by immunoSEQ multiplex PCR, yet TCRdb's version contains in-frame clones alone and is incomplete. The sample has approximately 150,000 clones, about 51% seen once. This sequence originates from a human donor with alopecia areata. The sequences come from CD4+ T cells sorted from blood, collected at week 0.

CDR3 in DNA: TGTGCCAGCAGTTCCCCCGAAGCGGGGGTGGCCTACGAGCAGTACTTC. It yields the protein CASSSPEAGVAYEQYF. This chain joins TRBV6-6 and TRBJ2-7, with 8 bases identical to TRBD2. The germline gives CDR1 MNHNY, CDR2 SVGAGI (reference sequence). The length of the CDR3 is 16 residues. J gave up 2 bases and V 4 bases, and 10 bases lay outside the gene matches.